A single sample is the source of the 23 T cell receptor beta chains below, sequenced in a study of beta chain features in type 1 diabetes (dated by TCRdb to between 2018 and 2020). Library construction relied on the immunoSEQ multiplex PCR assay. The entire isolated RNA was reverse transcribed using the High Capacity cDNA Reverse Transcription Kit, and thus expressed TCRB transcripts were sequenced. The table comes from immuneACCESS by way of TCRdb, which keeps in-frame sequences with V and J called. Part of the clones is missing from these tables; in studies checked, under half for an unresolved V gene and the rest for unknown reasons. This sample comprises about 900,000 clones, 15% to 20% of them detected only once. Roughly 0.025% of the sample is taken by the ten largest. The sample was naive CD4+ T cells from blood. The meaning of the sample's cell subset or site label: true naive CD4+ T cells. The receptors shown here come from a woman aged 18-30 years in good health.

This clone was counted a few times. The CDR3 reads CASMSRDILNEKLFF. CDR3 in DNA: TGTGCCAGCATGAGCCGGGACATCCTTAATGAAAAACTGTTTTTT. The chain links TRBV7-9 to TRBJ1-4; D may be TRBD1 (6 bases). Between the trimmed V and J ends, which lost 7 bases and 4 bases, there was a span of 16 bases. Germline loops: CDR1 SEHNR, CDR2 FQNEAQ (reference sequence). The CDR3 is made up of 15 amino acids.

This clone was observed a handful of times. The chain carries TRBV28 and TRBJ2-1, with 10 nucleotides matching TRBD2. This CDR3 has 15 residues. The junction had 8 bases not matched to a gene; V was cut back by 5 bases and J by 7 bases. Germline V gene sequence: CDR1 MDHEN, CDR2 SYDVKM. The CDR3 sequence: CASSALAGVGNEQFF. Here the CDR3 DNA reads TGTGCCAGCAGTGCTCTAGCGGGAGTTGGGAATGAGCAGTTCTTC.

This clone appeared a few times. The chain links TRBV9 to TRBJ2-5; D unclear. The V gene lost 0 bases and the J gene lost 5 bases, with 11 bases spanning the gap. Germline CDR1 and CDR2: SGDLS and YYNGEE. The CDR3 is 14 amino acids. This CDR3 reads CASSVDPWSETQYF. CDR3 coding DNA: TGTGCCAGCAGCGTAGATCCCTGGAGTGAGACCCAGTACTTC.

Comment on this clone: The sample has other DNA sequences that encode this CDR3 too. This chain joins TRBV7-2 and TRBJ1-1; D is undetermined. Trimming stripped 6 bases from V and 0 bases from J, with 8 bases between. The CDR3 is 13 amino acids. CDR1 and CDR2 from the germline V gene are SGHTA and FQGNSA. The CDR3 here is CASSPGMNTEAFF. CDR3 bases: TGTGCCAGCAGTCCCGGGATGAACACTGAAGCTTTCTTT. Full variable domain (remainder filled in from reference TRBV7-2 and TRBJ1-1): GAGVSQSPSNKVTEKGKDVELRCDPISGHTALYWYRQSLGQGLEFLIYFQGNSAPDKSGLPSDRFSAERTGGSVSTLTIQRTQQEDSAVYLCASSPGMNTEAFFGQGTRLTVV.

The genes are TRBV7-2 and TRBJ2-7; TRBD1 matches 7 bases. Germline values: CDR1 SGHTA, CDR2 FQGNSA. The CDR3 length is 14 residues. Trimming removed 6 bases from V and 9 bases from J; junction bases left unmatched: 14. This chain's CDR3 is CASSRPGQFRGQYF. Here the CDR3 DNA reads TGTGCCAGCAGTCGCCCGGGACAGTTTAGGGGGCAGTACTTC.

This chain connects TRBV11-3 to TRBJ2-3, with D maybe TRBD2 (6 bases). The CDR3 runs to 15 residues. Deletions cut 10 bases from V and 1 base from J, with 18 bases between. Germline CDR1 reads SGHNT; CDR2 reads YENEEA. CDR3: CATGGFPGGTDTQYF. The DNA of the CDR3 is TGTGCCACAGGTGGCTTCCCGGGGGGCACAGATACGCAGTATTTT.

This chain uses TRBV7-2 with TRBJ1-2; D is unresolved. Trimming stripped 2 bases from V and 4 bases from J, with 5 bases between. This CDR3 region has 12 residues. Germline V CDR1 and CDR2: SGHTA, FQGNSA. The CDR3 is CASSLTVYGYTF. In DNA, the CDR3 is TGTGCCAGCAGCTTAACGGTCTATGGCTACACCTTC.

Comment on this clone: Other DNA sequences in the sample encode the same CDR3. The CDR3 bases are TGCAGTGCTATTAAGGAGACCCAGTACTTC. It codes for CSAIKETQYF. The chain has TRBV20-1 and TRBJ2-5; D is unclear. Per germline, CDR1 DFQATT and CDR2 SNEGSKA (reference sequence). The CDR3 length is 10 residues. The V gene lost 4 bases and the J gene lost 5 bases, with 5 bases spanning the gap.

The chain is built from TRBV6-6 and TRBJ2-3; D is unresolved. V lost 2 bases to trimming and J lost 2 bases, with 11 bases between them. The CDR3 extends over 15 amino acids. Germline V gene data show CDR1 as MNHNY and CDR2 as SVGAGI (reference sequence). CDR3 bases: TGTGCCAGCAGTTACATCGGGTTTAACACAGATACGCAGTATTTT. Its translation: CASSYIGFNTDTQYF.

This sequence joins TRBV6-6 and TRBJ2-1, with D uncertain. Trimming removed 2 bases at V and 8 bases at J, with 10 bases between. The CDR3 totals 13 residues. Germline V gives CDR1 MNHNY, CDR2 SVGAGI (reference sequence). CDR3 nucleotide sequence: TGTGCCAGCAGTTACGACTCCGCCGATGAGCAGTTCTTC. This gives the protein CASSYDSADEQFF.

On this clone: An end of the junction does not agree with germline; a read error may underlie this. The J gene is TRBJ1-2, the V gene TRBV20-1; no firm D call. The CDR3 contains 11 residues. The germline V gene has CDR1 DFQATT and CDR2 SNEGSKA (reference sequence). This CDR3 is CSARGDGRVRF. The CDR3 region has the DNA TGCAGTGCTAGAGGGGATGGTCGTGTTCGCTTC.

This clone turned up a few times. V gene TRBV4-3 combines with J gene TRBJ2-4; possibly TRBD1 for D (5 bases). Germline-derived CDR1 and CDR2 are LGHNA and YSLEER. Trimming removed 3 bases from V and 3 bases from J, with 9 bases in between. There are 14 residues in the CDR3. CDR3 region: CASSHRVVKNIQYF. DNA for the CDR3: TGCGCCAGCAGCCACAGGGTCGTCAAAAACATTCAGTACTTC.

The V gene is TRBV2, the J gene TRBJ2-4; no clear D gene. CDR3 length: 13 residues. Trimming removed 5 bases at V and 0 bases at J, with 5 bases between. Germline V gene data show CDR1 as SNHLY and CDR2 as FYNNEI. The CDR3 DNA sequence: TGTGCCAGCAGTACTTTAGCCAAAAACATTCAGTACTTC. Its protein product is CASSTLAKNIQYF.

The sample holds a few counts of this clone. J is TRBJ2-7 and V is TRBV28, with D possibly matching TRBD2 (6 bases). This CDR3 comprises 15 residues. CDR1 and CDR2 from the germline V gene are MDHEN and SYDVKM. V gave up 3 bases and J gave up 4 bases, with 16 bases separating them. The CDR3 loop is CASSLWEAGLYEQYF. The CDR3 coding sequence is TGTGCCAGCAGTTTGTGGGAGGCTGGACTTTACGAGCAGTACTTC.

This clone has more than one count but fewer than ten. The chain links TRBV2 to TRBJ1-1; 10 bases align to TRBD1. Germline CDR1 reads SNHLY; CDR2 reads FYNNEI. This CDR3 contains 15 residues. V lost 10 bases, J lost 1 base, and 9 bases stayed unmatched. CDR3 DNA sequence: TGTGCCACCGGGACAGGGGTAAAACGGAACACTGAAGCTTTCTTT. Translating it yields CATGTGVKRNTEAFF.

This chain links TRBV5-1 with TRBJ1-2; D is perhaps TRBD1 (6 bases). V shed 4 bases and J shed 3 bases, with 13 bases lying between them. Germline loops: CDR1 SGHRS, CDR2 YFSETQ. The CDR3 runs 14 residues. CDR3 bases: TGCGCCAGCAGCGAAGGGGGGGCGGACTATGGCTACACCTTC. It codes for CASSEGGADYGYTF.

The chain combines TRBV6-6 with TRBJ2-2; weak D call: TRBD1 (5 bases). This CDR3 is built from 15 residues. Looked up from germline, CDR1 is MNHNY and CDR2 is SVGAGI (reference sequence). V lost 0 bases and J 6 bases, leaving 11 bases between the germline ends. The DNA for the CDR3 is TGTGCCAGCAGTTACTCATTAGGGGCCGCCGGGGAGCTGTTTTTT. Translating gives CASSYSLGAAGELFF.

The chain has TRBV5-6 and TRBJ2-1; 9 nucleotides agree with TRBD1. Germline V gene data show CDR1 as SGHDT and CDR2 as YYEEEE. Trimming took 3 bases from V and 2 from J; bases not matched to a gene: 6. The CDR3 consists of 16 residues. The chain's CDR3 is CASSSTGGSAYNEQFF. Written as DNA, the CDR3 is TGTGCCAGCAGCTCGACAGGGGGAAGTGCCTACAATGAGCAGTTCTTC.

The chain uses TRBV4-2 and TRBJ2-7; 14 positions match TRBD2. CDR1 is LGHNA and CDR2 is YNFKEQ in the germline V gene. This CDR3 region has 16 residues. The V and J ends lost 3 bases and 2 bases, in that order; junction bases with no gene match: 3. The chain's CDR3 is CASSHEGLAGAYEQYF. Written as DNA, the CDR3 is TGTGCCAGCAGCCACGAGGGACTAGCGGGAGCCTACGAGCAGTACTTC.

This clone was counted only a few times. The DNA for the CDR3 is TGTGCCAGCAGCCAAGATTTACGGGCCTACTACGAGCAGTACTTC. Encoded protein: CASSQDLRAYYEQYF. The V call is TRBV4-2, the J call TRBJ2-7; D remains ambiguous. Trimming left V 0 bases short and J 3 bases short, with 12 bases between. CDR1 is LGHNA and CDR2 is YNFKEQ in the germline V gene. CDR3 size: 15 residues.

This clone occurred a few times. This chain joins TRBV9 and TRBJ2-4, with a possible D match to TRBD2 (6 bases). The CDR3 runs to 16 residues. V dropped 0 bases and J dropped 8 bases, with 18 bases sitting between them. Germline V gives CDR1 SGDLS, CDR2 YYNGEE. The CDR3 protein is CASSVDVGSGGDIQYF. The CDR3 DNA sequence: TGTGCCAGCAGCGTAGACGTGGGGAGCGGAGGGGACATTCAGTACTTC.

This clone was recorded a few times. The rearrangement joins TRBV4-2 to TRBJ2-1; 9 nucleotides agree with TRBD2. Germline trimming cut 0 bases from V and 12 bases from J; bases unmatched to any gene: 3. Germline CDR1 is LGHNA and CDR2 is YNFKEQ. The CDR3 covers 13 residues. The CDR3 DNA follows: TGTGCCAGCAGCCAAGAACGCGGGAGGGGGCAGTTCTTC. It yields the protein CASSQERGRGQFF.

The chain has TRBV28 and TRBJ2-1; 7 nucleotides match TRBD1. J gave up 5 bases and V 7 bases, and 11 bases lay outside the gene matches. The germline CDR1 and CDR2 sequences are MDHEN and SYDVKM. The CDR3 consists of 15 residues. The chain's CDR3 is CASTNPWGQHNEQFF. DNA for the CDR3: TGTGCCAGCACAAACCCCTGGGGACAGCACAATGAGCAGTTCTTC.